This is a list of T cell receptor beta chains from one sample in a study of radiation and T cells in renal cell carcinoma. Sequencing was performed with immunoSEQ multiplex PCR; in TCRdb, only in-frame clones are kept and a portion is missing. The sample has about 130,000 clones, 75% to 90% seen once. Sequencing was performed on blood, taken from a patient whose treatment included radiotherapy and nephrectomy. These receptors were collected from a woman between 55 and 75 years old with renal cell carcinoma. Each CDR3 is given with its conserved first and last residue. The D gene is left open where the match is weak. Not all rows give a size; the values are once, few, many and, for expanded clones, a class.

j_call d_call clone_size v_call cdr3_nt cdr3_aa
TRBJ2-2 TRBD2 NA TRBV11-2 TGTGCCAGCAGCTTAGCTTTAGCGGGAGCTCTTGTCGGGGAGCTGTTTTTT CASSLALAGALVGELFF
TRBJ1-1 TRBD1 NA TRBV27 TGTGCCAGCAGTTTAGGGACAGTGAACACTGAAGCTTTCTTT CASSLGTVNTEAFF
TRBJ2-7 NA few TRBV9 TGTGCCAGCAGCGTAGGAAGTGGGACGTACTACGAGCAGTACTTC CASSVGSGTYYEQYF
TRBJ1-2 TRBD1 NA TRBV2 TGTGCCAGCAGTGGGACAGGGGGAAGGTATGGCTACACCTTC CASSGTGGRYGYTF
TRBJ2-5 NA NA TRBV29-1 TGCAGCGTTGTCCCTGCTCCCGTGGAGACCCAGTACTTC CSVVPAPVETQYF
TRBJ2-1 NA NA TRBV5-6 TGTGCCAGCAGCTTTGGTAGGATGGCCCCGGATCTGTTCTTC CASSFGRMAPDLFF
TRBJ1-4 NA NA TRBV25-1 TGTGCCAGCAGTCCTTATGCAACTAATGAAAAACTGTTTTTT CASSPYATNEKLFF
TRBJ1-3 TRBD1 NA TRBV5-1 TGCGCCAGCCACTCAGGGGGAAGTGGAAACACCATATATTTT CASHSGGSGNTIYF
TRBJ2-7 NA NA TRBV6-6 TGTGCCAGCAGTTACTCAGGGGCAACCCCCGAGCAGTACTTC CASSYSGATPEQYF
TRBJ2-7 TRBD2 NA TRBV19 TGTGCCAGTAGTATAGGCGGGAGCTCCTACGAGCAGTACTTC CASSIGGSSYEQYF
TRBJ2-6 TRBD1 NA TRBV19 TGTGCCAGTAGTATAGGGGACAGACTCTACTCTGGGGCCAACGTCCTGACTTTC CASSIGDRLYSGANVLTF
TRBJ1-2 TRBD1 NA TRBV28 TGTGCCAGCAGTTTAGGGGGACAGGGTTTGAGTGGCTACACCTTC CASSLGGQGLSGYTF
TRBJ1-1 NA NA TRBV6-5 TGTGCCAGCGTACCGGGACCCCCTACCGACACTGAAGCTTTCTTT CASVPGPPTDTEAFF
TRBJ1-2 NA NA TRBV6-5 TGTGCCAGCAGTCAAACGATAAATGGCTACACCTTC CASSQTINGYTF
TRBJ2-7 NA NA TRBV5-6 TGTGCCAGCAGCCCGGTGGAGGTCGAGGTCGAGCAGTACTTC CASSPVEVEVEQYF
TRBJ2-1 NA NA TRBV7-3 TGTGCCAGCAGCTTAACCGGAAGCTCCTACAATGAGCAGTTCTTC CASSLTGSSYNEQFF
TRBJ2-3 TRBD1 NA TRBV28 TGTGCCAGCAGTTTCCCCTCCCAATCAGGGGGAGTTGTGGATACGCAGTATTTT CASSFPSQSGGVVDTQYF
TRBJ1-1 TRBD1 NA TRBV2 TGTGCCAGCAGTGTAAGGACAGGGGAGTACGCTTTCTTT CASSVRTGEYAFF
TRBJ2-2 TRBD2 NA TRBV4-1 TGCGCCAGCAGCCCCCCCGCGGGAGCCGCGAACACCGGGGAGCTGTTTTTT CASSPPAGAANTGELFF
TRBJ1-2 NA NA TRBV5-4 TGTGCCAGCAGCTTGGGTCTAGGCGCTAACTATGGCTACACCTTC CASSLGLGANYGYTF
TRBJ1-2 TRBD1 NA TRBV28 TGTGCCAGCAGCCAAGGACAGGGAGAAGGCTACACCTTC CASSQGQGEGYTF
TRBJ1-4 NA few TRBV5-1 TGCGCCAGCAGCTTCCGCGAAAAACTGTTTTTT CASSFREKLFF
TRBJ2-4 NA NA TRBV2 TGTGCCAGCAGTGAAGGACTAGCCAAAAACATTCAGTACTTC CASSEGLAKNIQYF
TRBJ2-3 TRBD2 NA TRBV5-1 TGCGCCAGCAGCTTGAAAATAGCGGGGAGGACAGATACGCAGTATTTT CASSLKIAGRTDTQYF
TRBJ2-7 NA NA TRBV29-1 TGCAGCGTTGAAAAACAGGGTGGGACCTACGAGCAGTACTTC CSVEKQGGTYEQYF